A selection of T cell receptor beta chains follows, all from one sample in a study of T cells after yellow fever vaccination. TCRdb used MiXCR to reprocess the 5' RACE reads, holding one entry per CDR3 protein. The repertoire holds 300,000 or so distinct CDR3 sequences, with 10% to 15% as singletons. Sequenced here: CD4+ T cells sorted from PBMCs, sampled 45 days after the yellow fever booster vaccination. These receptors all stem from a young man who received the YFV17D yellow fever vaccine. CDR3s include the opening cysteine and the closing phenylalanine or tryptophan. A D gene is named only where the DNA matches it firmly. Clone sizes are given selectively: once, few, many, or a class where the clone is expanded.

j_call clone_size d_call v_call cdr3_aa cdr3_nt
TRBJ2-3 . . TRBV5-1 CASRNRAASTDTQYF TGCGCCAGCCGGAACCGGGCAGCTAGCACAGATACGCAGTATTTT
TRBJ2-1 . . TRBV4-3 CASSQEGKTANNEQFF TGCGCCAGCAGCCAAGAGGGAAAAACGGCAAACAATGAGCAGTTCTTC
TRBJ1-2 . TRBD1 TRBV7-2 CASSKITGTAYGYTF TGTGCCAGCAGCAAAATTACCGGGACAGCCTATGGCTACACCTTC
TRBJ1-1 . . TRBV4-2 CASSQATGREVGAFF TGTGCCAGCAGCCAAGCAACAGGGAGGGAGGTTGGAGCTTTCTTT
TRBJ2-1 . . TRBV5-4 CASSLGGTQSYNEQFF TGTGCCAGCAGCTTGGGCGGGACCCAGTCCTACAATGAGCAGTTCTTC
TRBJ2-2 . . TRBV20-1 CRARDSRKGHTGELFF TGCAGAGCCCGGGACTCACGGAAGGGGCACACCGGGGAGCTGTTTTTT
TRBJ2-7 . . TRBV29-1 CSVGVATYEQYF TGCAGCGTTGGTGTGGCGACCTACGAGCAGTACTTC
TRBJ2-5 few TRBD1 TRBV18 CASSPFSGTAQETQYF TGTGCCAGCTCACCTTTTTCCGGGACAGCACAAGAGACCCAGTACTTC
TRBJ2-7 few TRBD2 TRBV7-2 CASSPIAGPYEQYF TGTGCCAGCAGCCCTATAGCGGGCCCCTACGAGCAGTACTTC
TRBJ1-4 few . TRBV25-1 CASSVAGGEKLFF TGTGCCAGCAGTGTAGCCGGGGGTGAAAAACTGTTTTTT
TRBJ2-5 few . TRBV4-3 CASSQDHGGQETQYF TGCGCCAGCAGCCAAGATCACGGCGGCCAAGAGACCCAGTACTTC
TRBJ1-1 . . TRBV18 CASSLATGNTEAFF TGTGCCAGCTCTCTCGCTACAGGGAACACTGAAGCTTTCTTT
TRBJ1-2 . TRBD1 TRBV6-2/TRBV6-3 CASNAPGGYGYTF TGTGCCAGCAACGCACCAGGGGGCTATGGCTACACCTTC
TRBJ2-7 . . TRBV18 CASSPGTARYEQYF TGTGCCAGCTCACCAGGGACTGCCAGATACGAGCAGTACTTC
TRBJ2-5 few TRBD1 TRBV7-9 CASIRQGAYQETQYF TGTGCCAGCATAAGACAGGGGGCGTACCAAGAGACCCAGTACTTC
TRBJ2-1 . . TRBV20-1 CSARTGPLHWFF TGCAGTGCTAGAACCGGGCCCCTGCATTGGTTCTTC
TRBJ2-5 few TRBD2 TRBV5-5 CASSDGTSAIKETQYF TGTGCCAGCAGCGACGGGACTAGCGCCATAAAAGAGACCCAGTACTTC
TRBJ1-3 few . TRBV12-3/TRBV12-4 CASTNQGHPGNTIYF TGTGCCAGCACCAACCAGGGACACCCTGGAAACACCATATATTTT
TRBJ2-7 many TRBD2 TRBV5-1 CASRGEGGPYEQYF TGCGCCAGCAGAGGTGAGGGAGGGCCTTACGAGCAGTACTTC
TRBJ1-2 few . TRBV29-1 CSVGEQGNYGYTF TGCAGCGTCGGGGAACAGGGAAACTATGGCTACACCTTC
TRBJ2-5 many . TRBV7-2 CASSSSGTRETQYF TGTGCCAGCAGCTCTTCCGGGACGCGTGAGACCCAGTACTTC
TRBJ2-6 . . TRBV4-3 CASSQDWANVLTF TGCGCCAGCAGCCAAGACTGGGCCAACGTCCTGACTTTC
TRBJ1-1 few . TRBV5-1 CASSSGPTNTEAFF TGCGCCAGCAGCTCCGGACCCACGAACACTGAAGCTTTCTTT
TRBJ2-1 . . TRBV7-9 CASSLVGGGQFF TGTGCCAGCAGTCTAGTTGGGGGAGGACAGTTCTTC
TRBJ1-3 . . TRBV28 CATLGGNTIYF TGTGCCACTTTGGGGGGAAACACCATATATTTT
TRBJ2-5 few TRBD2 TRBV12-3/TRBV12-4 CASSLRLAGQQETQYF TGTGCCAGCAGCCTCAGACTAGCGGGGCAACAAGAGACCCAGTACTTC
TRBJ2-7 few . TRBV18 CASSKGVSYEQYF TGTGCCAGCTCAAAAGGGGTCTCCTACGAGCAGTACTTC
TRBJ2-7 few TRBD1 TRBV5-5 CASSLETGGFYEQYF TGTGCCAGCAGCTTGGAGACAGGGGGCTTCTACGAGCAGTACTTC
TRBJ2-1 few . TRBV7-2 CASSLYGPIHNEQFF TGTGCCAGCAGCTTATATGGTCCAATCCACAATGAGCAGTTCTTC
TRBJ2-2 few TRBD1 TRBV19 CASRDRGVNTGELFF TGTGCCAGTAGGGACAGGGGCGTGAACACCGGGGAGCTGTTTTTT
TRBJ2-5 many . TRBV6-5 CASSYSGRLQETQYF TGTGCCAGCAGTTACTCCGGCAGACTCCAAGAGACCCAGTACTTC
TRBJ2-1 few . TRBV4-1 CASSQLALIARDNEQFF TGCGCCAGCAGCCAGTTGGCGCTGATAGCACGAGACAATGAGCAGTTCTTC
TRBJ2-3 . . TRBV12-3/TRBV12-4 CAISLDLGPGGTDTQYF TGTGCCATCAGTTTGGATCTAGGACCAGGAGGCACAGATACGCAGTATTTT
TRBJ2-3 few TRBD1 TRBV20-1 CSAGSRTGSTDTQYF TGCAGTGCTGGTTCTAGGACAGGCAGCACAGATACGCAGTATTTT
TRBJ2-5 . . TRBV11-1 CASGTEETQYF TGTGCCAGCGGGACGGAAGAGACCCAGTACTTC
TRBJ2-1 many . TRBV4-3 CASSFRGQQFF TGCGCCAGCAGCTTCCGGGGCCAGCAGTTCTTC
TRBJ2-1 . TRBD2 TRBV27 CASITRTSGKVHNEQFF TGTGCCAGCATCACCAGGACTAGCGGGAAGGTCCACAATGAGCAGTTCTTC
TRBJ1-4 few . TRBV4-3 CASSQDRQHQLFF TGCGCCAGCAGCCAAGATCGGCAGCACCAACTGTTTTTT